This T cell receptor beta chain was found in a study of control samples from healthy donors and cancer patients (TCRdb year 2020). V lost 5 bases and J lost 0 bases; the stretch between them is 15 bases long. CDR1 and CDR2, looked up from the germline V gene, are SGHTA and FQGNSA. The CDR3 goes from the cysteine to the phenylalanine over 16 residues. Left in the record is the CDR3 DNA by itself, 48 bases read in frame from the first base. Of note for this clone: Its recognized antigen is unknown. Per-base qualities were not stored, and no clone one base away is much larger.

The receptor library was made with the immunoSEQ multiplex PCR assay. Sourced from immuneACCESS, this table was stored by TCRdb with only in-frame sequences that have V and J called. A share of the clones is absent; for the studies checked, an unresolved V gene accounts for under half, and the remainder has no known explanation. In all, the sample holds some 150,000 clones, and approximately 94% of those were seen once. In total, the top ten clones hold about 14% of the sample. The receptor was derived from a man aged 55 to 70 with colorectal cancer. The source material was PBMCs. Recombination connected TRBV7-2 to TRBJ2-3, with the D gene not confidently named. The CDR3 reads as follows: CASSPTPVSSTDTQYF. At the DNA level, the sequence is TGTGCCAGCAGCCCCACACCTGTCAGTAGCACAGATACGCAGTATTTT.